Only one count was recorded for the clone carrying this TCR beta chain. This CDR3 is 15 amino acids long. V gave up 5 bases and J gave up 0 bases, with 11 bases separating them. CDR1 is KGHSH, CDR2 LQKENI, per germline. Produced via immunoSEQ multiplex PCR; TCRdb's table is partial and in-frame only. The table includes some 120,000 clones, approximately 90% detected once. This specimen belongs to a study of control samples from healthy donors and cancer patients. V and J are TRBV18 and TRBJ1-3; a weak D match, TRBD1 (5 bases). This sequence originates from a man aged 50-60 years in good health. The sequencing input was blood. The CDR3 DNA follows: TGTGCCAGCTCAACTTCCAGGGTCTCTGGAAACACCATATATTTT. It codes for CASSTSRVSGNTIYF.